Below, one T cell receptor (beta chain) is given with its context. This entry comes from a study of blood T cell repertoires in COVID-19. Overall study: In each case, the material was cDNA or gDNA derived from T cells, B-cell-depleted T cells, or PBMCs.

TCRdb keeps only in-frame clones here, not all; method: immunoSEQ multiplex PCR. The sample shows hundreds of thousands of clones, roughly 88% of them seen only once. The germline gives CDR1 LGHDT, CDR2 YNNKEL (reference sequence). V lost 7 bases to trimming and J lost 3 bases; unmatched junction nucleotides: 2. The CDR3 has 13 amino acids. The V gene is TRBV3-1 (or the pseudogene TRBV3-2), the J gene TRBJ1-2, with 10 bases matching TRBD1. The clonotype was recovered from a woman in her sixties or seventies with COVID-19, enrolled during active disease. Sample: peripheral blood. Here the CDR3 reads CASKTGGDYGYTF. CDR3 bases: TGTGCCAGCAAGACAGGGGGCGACTATGGCTACACCTTC.